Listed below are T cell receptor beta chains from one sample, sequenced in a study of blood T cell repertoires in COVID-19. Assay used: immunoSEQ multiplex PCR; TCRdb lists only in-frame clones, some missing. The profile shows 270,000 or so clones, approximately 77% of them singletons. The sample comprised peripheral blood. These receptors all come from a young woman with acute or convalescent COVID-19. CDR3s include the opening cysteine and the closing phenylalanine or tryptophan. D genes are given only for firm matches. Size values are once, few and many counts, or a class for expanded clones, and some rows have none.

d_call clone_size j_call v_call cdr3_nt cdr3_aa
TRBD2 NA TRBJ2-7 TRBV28 TGTGCCAGCAGTTTGGTGGCTAGCGGGATCCACGAGCAGTACTTC CASSLVASGIHEQYF
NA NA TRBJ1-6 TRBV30 TGTGCCTGGGGATTGACCGACAGAGGCCCACCCCTCCACTTT CAWGLTDRGPPLHF
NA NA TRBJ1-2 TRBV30 TGTGCCTGGAAGGAGATGAATGGCTACACCTTC CAWKEMNGYTF
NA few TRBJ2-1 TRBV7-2 TGTGCCAGCAGCTTAGGATTAACCACCCGGGGTAATGAGCAGTTCTTC CASSLGLTTRGNEQFF
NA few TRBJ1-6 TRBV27 TGTGCCAGCAGGAACGACAGAGATAATAATTCACCCCTCCACTTT CASRNDRDNNSPLHF
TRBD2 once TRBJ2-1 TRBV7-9 TGTGCCAGCAGCTTTTCGGGAGGGTACAATGAGCAGTTCTTC CASSFSGGYNEQFF
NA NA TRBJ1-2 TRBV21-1 TGTGCCAGCAGCAAAGATGAGATCTATGGCTACACCTTC CASSKDEIYGYTF
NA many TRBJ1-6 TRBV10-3 TGTGCCATCAGTGAGAGAGATAGTTCACCCCTCCACTTT CAISERDSSPLHF
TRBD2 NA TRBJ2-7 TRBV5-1 TGCGCCAGCAGCGCCGGGACTAAACTAACTGACGAGCAGTACTTC CASSAGTKLTDEQYF
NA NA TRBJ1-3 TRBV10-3 TGTGCCGCCGGGCCTTGGGAGTCCTCTGGAAACACCATATATTTT CAAGPWESSGNTIYF
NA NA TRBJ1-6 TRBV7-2 TGTGCCAGCAGAAGGACAGCGACGAATAATTCACCCCTCCACTTT CASRRTATNNSPLHF
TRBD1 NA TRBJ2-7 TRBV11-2 TGTGCCAGCAGCATGAAACCGGGACAGGGAGTCTACGAGCAGTACTTC CASSMKPGQGVYEQYF
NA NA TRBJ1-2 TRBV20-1 TGCAGTGCTAGTACGGCGGACTATGGCTACACCTTC CSASTADYGYTF
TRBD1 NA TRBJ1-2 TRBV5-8 TGTGCCAGCAGCCATAGACAGGGGGCTAACTATGGCTACACCTTC CASSHRQGANYGYTF
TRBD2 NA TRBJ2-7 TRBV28 TGTGCCAGCAGTTCCCCGGGACTAGCGGGGGCCCTATCCTACGAGCAGTACTTC CASSSPGLAGALSYEQYF
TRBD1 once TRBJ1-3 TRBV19 TGTGCCAGTAGTATCAGGGGGACCTCTGGAAACACCATATATTTT CASSIRGTSGNTIYF
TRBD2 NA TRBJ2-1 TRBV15 TGTGCCACCAGCACCGGGACTAGCGGTAACAATGAGCAGTTCTTC CATSTGTSGNNEQFF
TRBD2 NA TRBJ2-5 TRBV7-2 TGTGCCAGCAGACGAGGGACTAGCGGGGGACAAGAGACCCAGTACTTC CASRRGTSGGQETQYF
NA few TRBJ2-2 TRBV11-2 TGTGCCAGCAGCTTAGTTCCAGCGACTTACACCGGGGAGCTGTTTTTT CASSLVPATYTGELFF
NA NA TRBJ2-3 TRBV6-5 TGTGCCAGCAGTTACGTAGCGGGCACAGATACGCAGTATTTT CASSYVAGTDTQYF
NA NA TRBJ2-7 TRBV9 TGTGCCAGCAGCCTCCTGGGGGGAGGTGACGAGCAGTACTTC CASSLLGGGDEQYF
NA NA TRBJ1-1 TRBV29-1 TGCAGCGTTGAAGCGGTGAACACTGAAGCTTTCTTT CSVEAVNTEAFF
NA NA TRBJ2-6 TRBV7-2 TGTGCCAGCAGCTTAGACAGCTACTCTGGGGCCAACGTCCTGACTTTC CASSLDSYSGANVLTF
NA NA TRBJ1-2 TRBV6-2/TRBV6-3 TGTGCCAGCAGTCCGGGACATCTTAACTATGGCTACACCTTC CASSPGHLNYGYTF
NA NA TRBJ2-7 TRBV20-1 TGCAGTGCGGCGGAGGCCTACGAGCAGTACTTC CSAAEAYEQYF
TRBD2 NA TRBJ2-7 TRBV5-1 TGCGCCAGCAGCTTGGACCTAGCGGGAGCCTACGAGCAGTACTTC CASSLDLAGAYEQYF
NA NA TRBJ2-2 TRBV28 TGTGCCAGCAGTGCCGACAGCATGAAACTCACCGGGGAGCTGTTTTTT CASSADSMKLTGELFF
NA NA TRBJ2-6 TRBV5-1 TGCGCCAGCAGCTTGGAGCGCACTGGGGCCAACGTCCTGACTTTC CASSLERTGANVLTF
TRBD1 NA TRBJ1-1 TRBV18 TGTGCCAGCTCAAAAATACAGGGGGCGGCCCGTGAGGGCACTGAAGCTTTCTTT CASSKIQGAAREGTEAFF
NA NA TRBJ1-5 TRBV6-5 TGTGCCAGCAGTTACGGGCCATGGGAGCCCCAGCATTTT CASSYGPWEPQHF
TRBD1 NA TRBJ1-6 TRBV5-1 TGCGCCAGCAGCTCCGAGGACGGGACAGCGTATAATTCACCCCTCCACTTT CASSSEDGTAYNSPLHF
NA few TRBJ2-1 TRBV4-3 TGCGCCAGCAGCCAAGATCGGACTACCCGCTACAATGAGCAGTTCTTC CASSQDRTTRYNEQFF
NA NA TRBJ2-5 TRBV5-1 TGCGCCAGCAGCTTGCAGTCGGGGTTCCAAGAGACCCAGTACTTC CASSLQSGFQETQYF
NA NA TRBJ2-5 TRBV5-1 TGCGCCAGCAGAATGGAGGGGGCTGAGACCCAGTACTTC CASRMEGAETQYF
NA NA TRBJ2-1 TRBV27 TGTGCCAGCAGCCCCGTGGGACTCGGAACCAATGAGCAGTTCTTC CASSPVGLGTNEQFF
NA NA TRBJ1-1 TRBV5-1 TGCGCCAGCAGCTCCCCCATGAACACTGAAGCTTTCTTT CASSSPMNTEAFF
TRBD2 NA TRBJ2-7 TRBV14 TGTGCCAGCAGCCCCGGGCTCGGACTAGCGGGCCCCGAGCAGTACTTC CASSPGLGLAGPEQYF
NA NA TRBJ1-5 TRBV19 TGTGCCAGTAGTATAGATAGTGGCGACAGCCATAGCAATCAGCCCCAGCATTTT CASSIDSGDSHSNQPQHF
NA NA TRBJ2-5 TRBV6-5 TGTGCCAGCAGTTACGGCGGAACGCAAGAGACCCAGTACTTC CASSYGGTQETQYF
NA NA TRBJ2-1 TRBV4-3 TGCGCCAGCAGCCAAGACAGGGTGCTCAACAATGAGCAGTTCTTC CASSQDRVLNNEQFF
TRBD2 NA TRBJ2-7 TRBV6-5 TGTGCCAGCAGTTACGGGACTAGGTACGAGCAGTACTTC CASSYGTRYEQYF
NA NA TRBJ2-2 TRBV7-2 TGTGCCAGCAGCACACAGGGTTTGGTCGGGGAGCTGTTTTTT CASSTQGLVGELFF
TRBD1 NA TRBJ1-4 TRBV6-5 TGTGCCAGCAGTTATTACCAGGGGGCTAAGGAAAAACTGTTTTTT CASSYYQGAKEKLFF
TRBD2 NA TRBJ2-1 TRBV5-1 TGCGCCAGCAGATTCTCTAGCGGGGACATCTACAATGAGCAGTTCTTC CASRFSSGDIYNEQFF